These 29 T cell receptor beta chains share one sample of origin, sequenced in a study of shared clonotypes between healthy human individuals. The method was immunoSEQ multiplex PCR; TCRdb's version includes in-frame clones alone and lacks a portion of them. The profile shows approximately 1,500,000 clones, roughly 96% of them singletons. Specimen: naive CD4+ T cells sorted from blood. Described subset: CD45RA+ positively selected. Receptors were obtained from a man younger than 40 in good health.

The V call is TRBV7-2, the J call TRBJ2-4; TRBD1 is a possible D gene (6 bases). Per germline, CDR1 SGHTA and CDR2 FQGNSA. The ends were cut back, 0 bases at V and 4 bases at J, with 10 bases in the middle. The CDR3 is 15 amino acids. The CDR3 DNA is TGTGCCAGCAGCTTAGCCAGGGGACCTAAAAACATTCAGTACTTC. It specifies CASSLARGPKNIQYF.

The V gene is TRBV28, the J gene TRBJ2-7; 9 bases fit TRBD2. This CDR3 region has 14 residues. V trimming: 5 bases; J trimming: 2 bases; junction bases outside the gene matches: 4. Germline CDR1 reads MDHEN; CDR2 reads SYDVKM. CDR3 loop: CASSAAGGTYEQYF. CDR3 coding DNA: TGTGCCAGCAGTGCAGCGGGAGGTACCTACGAGCAGTACTTC.

The chain has TRBV10-3 and TRBJ2-7; TRBD2 matches 11 bases. V was pared by 10 bases and J by 2 bases, with 7 bases of the junction left unmatched. Germline V gene sequence: CDR1 ENHRY, CDR2 SYGVKD. The CDR3 is 14 amino acids. CDR3 in DNA: TGTGCCACCACCACTAGCGGGGGTACCTACGAGCAGTACTTC. Residues: CATTTSGGTYEQYF.

The gene calls are TRBV6-5 and TRBJ2-3; D tentatively reads TRBD1 or TRBD2 (5 bases each). Trimming removed 7 bases from V and 6 bases from J, with 17 bases in between. In germline, CDR1 is MNHEY, CDR2 SVGAGI. This CDR3 has 14 residues. In DNA, the CDR3 is TGTGCCAGCACCACGGGACCGCATGAGGATACGCAGTATTTT. Amino acid sequence: CASTTGPHEDTQYF.

The chain combines TRBV6-1 with TRBJ1-1, with D hard to call. Trimming cost V 0 bases and J 1 base, with 9 bases left between them. Per the germline V gene, CDR1 is MNHNS and CDR2 is SASEGT. This CDR3 is built from 15 residues. The CDR3 bases are TGTGCCAGCAGTGAAGCGCTAAGTGCGAACACTGAAGCTTTCTTT. Translation gives CASSEALSANTEAFF.

As regards this clone: Additional DNA sequences in this sample encode the identical CDR3. The chain employs TRBV5-1 and TRBJ2-1, with TRBD2 identical over 10 bases. The germline V gene has CDR1 SGHRS and CDR2 YFSETQ. The ends lost 4 bases at V and 4 bases at J; junction bases unmatched: 5. The length of the CDR3 is 15 residues. Written as DNA, the CDR3 is TGCGCCAGCAGCCAAGGACTAGCGGATTACAATGAGCAGTTCTTC. This sequence encodes CASSQGLADYNEQFF.

This clone was picked up one time. The chain is built from TRBV9 and TRBJ2-3; 9 nucleotides match TRBD1. The CDR3 is 18 residues long. Unmatched junction bases numbered 13, after V lost 2 bases and J lost 3 bases. The germline CDR1 and CDR2 sequences are SGDLS and YYNGEE. CDR3 region: CASSVRGTGTGKTDTQYF. The CDR3 DNA sequence: TGTGCCAGCAGCGTCCGGGGTACCGGGACAGGGAAGACAGATACGCAGTATTTT.

The J gene is TRBJ2-3, the V gene TRBV28; possible D gene TRBD2, 5 bases. The CDR3 totals 15 residues. Germline V gene sequence: CDR1 MDHEN, CDR2 SYDVKM. V was clipped by 5 bases and J by 2 bases, with 14 bases between them. CDR3 sequence reads: CASSPRGGYTDTQYF. The CDR3 nucleotides are TGTGCCAGCAGTCCTCGCGGCGGGTACACAGATACGCAGTATTTT.

The chain is built from TRBV7-2 and TRBJ1-5; D not certain. The CDR3 extends over 12 amino acids. Germline V CDR1 and CDR2: SGHTA, FQGNSA. V shed 4 bases and J shed 6 bases, with 7 bases lying between them. The CDR3: CASSSNSQPQHF. CDR3 in DNA: TGTGCCAGCAGCTCGAACAGTCAGCCCCAGCATTTT.

The chain carries TRBV28 and TRBJ2-2; D is ambiguous. This CDR3 is built from 12 residues. The V end was cut by 8 bases, the J end by 6 bases, with 10 bases between. Germline CDR1 and CDR2: MDHEN and SYDVKM. The CDR3, as DNA: TGTGCCAGCGGTACAACGGCCGGGGAGCTGTTTTTT. As protein: CASGTTAGELFF.

For this clone: The same CDR3 can be traced to other DNA sequences in this sample. The chain employs TRBV5-4 and TRBJ2-1, with TRBD2 matching 7 bases. Trimming removed 0 bases from V and 3 bases from J; junction bases left unmatched: 3. CDR1 is SGHNT, CDR2 YYREEE, per germline (reference sequence). This CDR3 spans 15 amino acids. The chain's CDR3 is CASSLAQRGYNEQFF. The CDR3 DNA reads as TGTGCCAGCAGCTTGGCCCAGCGGGGCTACAATGAGCAGTTCTTC.

The rearrangement links TRBV28 to TRBJ1-4, with D tentatively TRBD1 (5 bases). The CDR3 has 19 amino acids. Germline loops: CDR1 MDHEN, CDR2 SYDVKM. Trimming took off 7 bases at V and 0 bases at J, with 24 bases between the two ends. CDR3 amino acids: CASTSRGPGGGATNEKLFF. The CDR3 DNA reads TGTGCCAGCACCTCTAGAGGCCCGGGGGGAGGGGCAACTAATGAAAAACTGTTTTTT.

The chain has TRBV7-6 and TRBJ2-2; 10 positions match TRBD1. The J segment lost 7 bases and the V segment lost 5 bases, leaving 10 bases of the junction unmatched. The germline gives CDR1 SGHVS, CDR2 FNYEAQ. This CDR3 is built from 16 residues. Written as DNA, the CDR3 is TGTGCCAGCAGCCTAGGTGGGACAGGGGCAATCGGGGAGCTGTTTTTT. Encoded protein: CASSLGGTGAIGELFF.

The chain has TRBV14 and TRBJ2-5; D gene uncertain. Germline V lookup: CDR1 SGHDN, CDR2 FVKESK. Deletions cut 0 bases from V and 7 bases from J, with 6 bases between. The CDR3 extends over 12 amino acids. CDR3 DNA: TGTGCCAGCAGCCAAGATACAAGGACCCAGTACTTC. Translating gives CASSQDTRTQYF.

The chain combines TRBV5-1 with TRBJ1-4, with D perhaps TRBD1 (6 bases). CDR3 length equals 14 residues. Trimming stripped 4 bases from V and 3 bases from J, with 10 bases between. The germline gives CDR1 SGHRS, CDR2 YFSETQ. The CDR3 loop is CASSTGQSNEKLFF. In DNA form, the CDR3 reads TGCGCCAGCAGCACAGGACAGTCTAATGAAAAACTGTTTTTT.

A single count supports this clone. This sample includes further DNA sequences coding for the same CDR3. The V gene is TRBV9, the J gene TRBJ2-2; 10 nucleotides agree with TRBD2. V lost 4 bases to trimming and J lost 5 bases; unmatched junction nucleotides: 5. This CDR3 is 15 amino acids long. Germline assignment: CDR1 SGDLS and CDR2 YYNGEE. CDR3: CASSPGLAETGELFF. The CDR3 DNA is TGTGCCAGCAGCCCCGGACTAGCGGAGACCGGGGAGCTGTTTTTT. The full variable domain, in which reference TRBV9 and TRBJ2-2 provide the parts outside the CDR3, is DSGVTQTPKHLITATGQRVTLRCSPRSGDLSVYWYQQSLDQGLQFLIQYYNGEERAKGNILERFSAQQFPDLHSELNLSSLELGDSALYFCASSPGLAETGELFFGEGSRLTVL.

CDR3 loop: CASSSITGDYREKLFF. DNA of the CDR3: TGTGCCAGCAGCTCAATTACGGGGGATTACAGGGAAAAACTGTTTTTT. The rearrangement joins TRBV7-6 to TRBJ1-4, with TRBD1 as a possible D gene (5 bases). Trimming took off 4 bases at V and 8 bases at J, with 20 bases between the two ends. This CDR3 contains 16 residues. The V gene's germline CDR1 is SGHVS and CDR2 FNYEAQ.

The chain uses TRBV27 and TRBJ2-7; the D is unclear. The CDR3 runs 11 residues. Per germline, CDR1 MNHEY and CDR2 SMNVEV (reference sequence). Trimming removed 5 bases at V and 1 base at J, with 3 bases between. In nucleotides, the CDR3 is TGTGCCAGCAGTCCGTCCTACGAGCAGTACTTC. Translation: CASSPSYEQYF.

V is TRBV12-5 and J is TRBJ2-2; a possible D gene is TRBD2 (5 bases). CDR3 length equals 16 residues. V dropped 2 bases and J dropped 7 bases, with 17 bases sitting between them. Germline CDR1 LGHNT, CDR2 FRNRAP. This CDR3 is CASGLSTTLRDGELFF. The CDR3 bases are TGTGCTAGTGGTTTGTCGACTACCTTAAGGGACGGGGAGCTGTTTTTT.

The chain carries TRBV11-2 and TRBJ1-3, with D tentatively TRBD1 (5 bases). The CDR3 spans 15 residues. Trimming left V 5 bases short and J 0 bases short, with 11 bases between. Germline V gives CDR1 SGHAT, CDR2 FQNNGV. The chain's CDR3 is CASSRTGSSGNTIYF. In DNA form, the CDR3 reads TGTGCCAGCAGCCGCACAGGATCCTCTGGAAACACCATATATTTT.

The chain combines TRBV6-5 with TRBJ1-1, with unresolved D. The germline V and J ends were trimmed by 7 bases and 0 bases, with 9 bases remaining between them. CDR3 length: 13 amino acids. Per the germline V gene, CDR1 is MNHEY and CDR2 is SVGAGI. The DNA for the CDR3 is TGTGCCAGCACATCGGACCTGAACACTGAAGCTTTCTTT. Protein product: CASTSDLNTEAFF.

This CDR3 reads CASSLSGNWVYGYTF. CDR3 nucleotide sequence: TGTGCCAGCAGTCTCTCTGGGAATTGGGTCTATGGCTACACCTTC. V usage is TRBV27 and J usage is TRBJ1-2; no reliable D call. Germline V lookup: CDR1 MNHEY, CDR2 SMNVEV (reference sequence). The CDR3 sequence is 15 residues long. The V end was cut by 5 bases, the J end by 4 bases, with 17 bases between.

The chain links TRBV15 to TRBJ2-1, with 12 bases matching TRBD2. In germline, CDR1 is LNHNV, CDR2 YYDKDF (reference sequence). The CDR3 has 21 amino acids. The J segment lost 7 bases and the V segment lost 2 bases, leaving 21 bases of the junction unmatched. DNA of the CDR3: TGTGCCACCAGCAGAACCGCCGGGACTAGCGGGCCCCATGTTGGAGTGAATGAGCAGTTCTTC. Translation: CATSRTAGTSGPHVGVNEQFF.

The chain is built from TRBV28 and TRBJ2-5, with D possibly TRBD2 on 5 matching bases. Per the germline V gene, CDR1 is MDHEN and CDR2 is SYDVKM. The CDR3 is made up of 15 amino acids. Trimming stripped 1 base from V and 5 bases from J, with 14 bases between. The CDR3 loop is CASSLSRRGGETQYF. For the CDR3, the DNA is TGTGCCAGCAGTTTATCCCGACGCGGAGGCGAGACCCAGTACTTC.

The V gene is TRBV2, the J gene TRBJ1-4; TRBD1 aligns across 8 bases. The CDR3 runs to 16 residues. Germline values: CDR1 SNHLY, CDR2 FYNNEI. J lost 2 bases, V lost 5 bases, and 7 bases had no gene match. As DNA, the CDR3 is TGTGCCAGCAGTCGCCAGGGGGCGAGGACTAATGAAAAACTGTTTTTT. This codes for CASSRQGARTNEKLFF.

The chain is built from TRBV25-1 and TRBJ2-5; the D is unclear. V gave up 3 bases and J gave up 5 bases, with 7 bases separating them. CDR3 length equals 12 residues. CDR1 MGHDK and CDR2 SYGVNS come from the germline V gene. The CDR3 spells CASSDPRETQYF. CDR3 bases: TGTGCCAGCAGTGACCCTCGGGAGACCCAGTACTTC.

The gene calls are TRBV28 and TRBJ2-7; maybe TRBD1 (6 bases). This CDR3 contains 14 residues. The germline V gene encodes CDR1 MDHEN and CDR2 SYDVKM. V lost 5 bases and J lost 4, with 15 bases in between. The CDR3 bases are TGTGCCAGCAGTCCCCCCACAGGGTGGTACGAGCAGTACTTC. It is translated as CASSPPTGWYEQYF.

The V and J genes are TRBV9 and TRBJ2-5, with D hard to call. Germline V gene sequence: CDR1 SGDLS, CDR2 YYNGEE. This CDR3 spans 13 amino acids. With 3 bases removed from V and 2 bases from J, the gap between germline ends came to 8 bases. This CDR3 reads CASSGTRQETQYF. The CDR3, as DNA: TGTGCCAGCAGCGGCACAAGACAAGAGACCCAGTACTTC.

The rearrangement links TRBV27 to TRBJ2-7; D not certain. CDR1 is MNHEY, CDR2 SMNVEV, per germline (reference sequence). V was cut by 4 bases and J by 3 bases, with 13 bases left in between. The CDR3 contains 14 residues. The CDR3 loop reads CASSSDTNFYEQYF. The CDR3 DNA reads as TGTGCCAGCAGTTCAGACACTAATTTCTACGAGCAGTACTTC.